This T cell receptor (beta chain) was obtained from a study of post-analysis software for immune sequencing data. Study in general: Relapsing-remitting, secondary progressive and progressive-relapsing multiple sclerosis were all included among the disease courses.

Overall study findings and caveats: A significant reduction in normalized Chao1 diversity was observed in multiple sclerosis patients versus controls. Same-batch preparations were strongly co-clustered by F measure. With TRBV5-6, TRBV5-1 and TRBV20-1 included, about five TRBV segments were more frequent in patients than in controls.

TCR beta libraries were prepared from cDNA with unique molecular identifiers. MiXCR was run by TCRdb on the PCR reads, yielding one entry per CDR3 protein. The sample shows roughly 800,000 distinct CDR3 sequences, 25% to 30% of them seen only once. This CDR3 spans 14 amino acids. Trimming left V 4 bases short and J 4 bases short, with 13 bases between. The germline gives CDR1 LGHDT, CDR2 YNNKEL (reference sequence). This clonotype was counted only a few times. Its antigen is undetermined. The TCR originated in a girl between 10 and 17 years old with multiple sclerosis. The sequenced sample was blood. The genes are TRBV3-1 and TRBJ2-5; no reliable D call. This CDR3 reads CASSPHPGGETQYF. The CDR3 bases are TGTGCCAGCAGCCCCCACCCTGGCGGAGAGACCCAGTACTTC.